This TCR beta chain was documented in a study of PD-1 blockade in classical Hodgkin lymphoma. Sequenced by immunoSEQ multiplex PCR; TCRdb stores in-frame clones only, minus some. Of over 15,000 clones in the sample, 87% were seen once. This CDR3 is 15 amino acids long. V dropped 0 bases and J dropped 5 bases, with 16 bases sitting between them. Germline V gene sequence: CDR1 GTSNPN, CDR2 SVGIG (reference sequence). As to time point: newly diagnosed, previously untreated cHL patient sample. The chain has TRBV30 and TRBJ2-5; no clear D. The clonotype comes from a human donor with classical Hodgkin lymphoma. The sample consisted of peripheral blood mononuclear cells (PBMCs). CDR3 residues: CAWSVNSPVGETQYF. The CDR3 DNA reads TGTGCCTGGAGTGTAAATTCCCCCGTCGGGGAGACCCAGTACTTC.